This T cell receptor (beta chain) was captured by sequencing in a study of T cell responses to AZD1222 COVID-19 vaccine. Overall study: Whether given at about 4 or about 12 weeks, second doses were pooled.

The table came from immunoSEQ multiplex PCR; TCRdb's copy has only in-frame clones and leaves some out. Here the sample spans approximately 80,000 clones, roughly 87% being singletons. The CDR3 totals 14 residues. With 3 bases removed from V and 0 bases from J, the gap between germline ends came to 3 bases. The germline gives CDR1 MDHEN, CDR2 SYDVKM. Points from the study as a whole: Along spike, vaccine-associated CD4 TCRs were found throughout, with dominance at 160-218 and 743-854. Among those given AZD1222, only 5 to 7 were seropositive at baseline. Spike-specific TCR breadth and depth went up after people got two AZD1222 doses.

About this clone itself: Its antigen is still unknown.

This chain uses TRBV28 with TRBJ1-6; D remains ambiguous. The specimen was peripheral blood, collected on day 0 of AZD1222 vaccination. This receptor was identified in an adult in good health. For the CDR3, the DNA is TGTGCCAGCAGTTTCGTCTCCTATAATTCACCCCTCCACTTT. This codes for CASSFVSYNSPLHF.